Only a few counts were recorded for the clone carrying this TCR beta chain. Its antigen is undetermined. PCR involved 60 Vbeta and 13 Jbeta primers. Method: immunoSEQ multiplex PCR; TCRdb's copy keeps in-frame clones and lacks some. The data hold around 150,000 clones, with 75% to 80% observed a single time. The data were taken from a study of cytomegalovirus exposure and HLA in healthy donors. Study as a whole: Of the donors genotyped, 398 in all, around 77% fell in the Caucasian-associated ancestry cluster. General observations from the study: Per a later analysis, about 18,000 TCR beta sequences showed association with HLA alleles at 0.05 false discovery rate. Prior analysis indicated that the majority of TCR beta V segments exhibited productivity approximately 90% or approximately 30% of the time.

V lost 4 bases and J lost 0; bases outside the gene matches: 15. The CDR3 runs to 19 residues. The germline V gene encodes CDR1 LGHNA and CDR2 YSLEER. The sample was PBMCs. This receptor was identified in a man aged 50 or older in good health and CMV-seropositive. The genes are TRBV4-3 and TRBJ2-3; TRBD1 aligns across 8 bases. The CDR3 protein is CASSRLRTTGTGSTDTQYF. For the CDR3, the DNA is TGCGCCAGCAGCCGACTACGAACCACCGGGACAGGTAGCACAGATACGCAGTATTTT.